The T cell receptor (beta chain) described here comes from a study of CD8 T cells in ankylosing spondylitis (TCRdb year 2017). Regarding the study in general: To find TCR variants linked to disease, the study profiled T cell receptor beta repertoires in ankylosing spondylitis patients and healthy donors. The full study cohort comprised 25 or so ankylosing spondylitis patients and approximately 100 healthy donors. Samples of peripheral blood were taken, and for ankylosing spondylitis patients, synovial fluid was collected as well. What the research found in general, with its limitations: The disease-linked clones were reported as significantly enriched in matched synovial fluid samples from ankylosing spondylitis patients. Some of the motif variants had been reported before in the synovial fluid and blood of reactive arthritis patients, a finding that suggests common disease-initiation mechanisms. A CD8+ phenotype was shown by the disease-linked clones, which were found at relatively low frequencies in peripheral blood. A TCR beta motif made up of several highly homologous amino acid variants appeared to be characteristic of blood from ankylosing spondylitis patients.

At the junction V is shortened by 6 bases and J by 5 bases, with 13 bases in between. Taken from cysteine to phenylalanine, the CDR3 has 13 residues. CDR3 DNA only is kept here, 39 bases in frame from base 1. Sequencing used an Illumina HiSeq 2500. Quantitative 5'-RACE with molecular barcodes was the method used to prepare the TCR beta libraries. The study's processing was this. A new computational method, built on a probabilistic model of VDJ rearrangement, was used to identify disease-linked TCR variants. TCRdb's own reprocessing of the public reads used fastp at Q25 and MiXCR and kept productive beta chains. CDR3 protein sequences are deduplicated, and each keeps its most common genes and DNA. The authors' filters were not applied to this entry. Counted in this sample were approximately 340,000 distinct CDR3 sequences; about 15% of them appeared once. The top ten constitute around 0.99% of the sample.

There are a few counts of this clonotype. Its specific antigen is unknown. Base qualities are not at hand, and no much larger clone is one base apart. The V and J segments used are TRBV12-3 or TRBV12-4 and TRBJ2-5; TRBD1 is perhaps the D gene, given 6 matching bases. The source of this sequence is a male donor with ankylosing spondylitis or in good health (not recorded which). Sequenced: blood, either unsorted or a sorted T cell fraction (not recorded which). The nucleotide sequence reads TGTGCCAGCAGACCTACAGGGAGTGAGACCCAGTACTTC. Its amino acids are CASRPTGSETQYF.